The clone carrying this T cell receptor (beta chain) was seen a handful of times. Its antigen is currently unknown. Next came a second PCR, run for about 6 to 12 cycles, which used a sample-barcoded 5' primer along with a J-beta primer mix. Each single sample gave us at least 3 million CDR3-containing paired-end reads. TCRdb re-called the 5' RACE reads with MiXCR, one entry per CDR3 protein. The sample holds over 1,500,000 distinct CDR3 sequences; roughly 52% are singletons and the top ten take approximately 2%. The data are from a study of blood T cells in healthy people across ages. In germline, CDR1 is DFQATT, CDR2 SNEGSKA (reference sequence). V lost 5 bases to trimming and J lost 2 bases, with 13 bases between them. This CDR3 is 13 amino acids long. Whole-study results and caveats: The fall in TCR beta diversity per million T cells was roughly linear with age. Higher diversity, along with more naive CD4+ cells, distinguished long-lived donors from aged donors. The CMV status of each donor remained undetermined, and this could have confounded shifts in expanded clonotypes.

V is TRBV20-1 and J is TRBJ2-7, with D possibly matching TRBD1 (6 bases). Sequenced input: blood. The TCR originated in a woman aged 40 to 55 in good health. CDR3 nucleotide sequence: TGCAGTGCTCCCTCGACAGGCACCTACGAGCAGTACTTC. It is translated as CSAPSTGTYEQYF.